This T cell receptor (beta chain) was captured by sequencing in a study of blood T cell repertoires in COVID-19. Sequencing was performed with immunoSEQ multiplex PCR; in TCRdb, only in-frame clones are kept and a portion is missing. In the table there are around 400,000 clones, about 87% of which are singletons. The germline CDR1 and CDR2 sequences are SNHLY and FYNNEI. The CDR3 loop spans 12 amino acids. Trimming cost V 6 bases and J 7 bases; bases outside gene matches: 3. On this clone itself: This sample also contains other DNA sequences that code for the same CDR3.

The chain employs TRBV2 and TRBJ2-1; 7 positions match TRBD2. This receptor was taken from a woman in her sixties with COVID-19, enrolled during active disease. Specimen: peripheral blood. The chain's CDR3 is CASRGGRNEQFF. The DNA for the CDR3 is TGTGCCAGCAGGGGAGGGAGAAATGAGCAGTTCTTC.